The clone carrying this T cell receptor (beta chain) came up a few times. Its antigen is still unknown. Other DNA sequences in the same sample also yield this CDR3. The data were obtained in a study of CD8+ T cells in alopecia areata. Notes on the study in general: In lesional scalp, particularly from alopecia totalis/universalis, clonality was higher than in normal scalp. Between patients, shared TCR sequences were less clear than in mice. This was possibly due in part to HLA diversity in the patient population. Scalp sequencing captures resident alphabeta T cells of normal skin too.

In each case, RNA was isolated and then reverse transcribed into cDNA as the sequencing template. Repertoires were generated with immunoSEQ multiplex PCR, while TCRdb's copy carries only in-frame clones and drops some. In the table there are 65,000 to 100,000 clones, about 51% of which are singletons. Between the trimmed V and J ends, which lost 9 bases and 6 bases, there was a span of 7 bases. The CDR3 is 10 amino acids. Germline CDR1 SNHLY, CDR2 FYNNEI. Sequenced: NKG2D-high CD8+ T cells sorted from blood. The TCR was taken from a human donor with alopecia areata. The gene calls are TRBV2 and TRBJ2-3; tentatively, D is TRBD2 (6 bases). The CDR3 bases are TGTGCCAGTCGGGGGGATACGCAGTATTTT. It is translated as CASRGDTQYF.